This TCR beta chain appears in the sequencing data of a study of vaccination effects on CD4 cells after COVID-19. Concerning this clone: The antigen is undetermined.

TCRdb's table, derived via immunoSEQ multiplex PCR, lists solely in-frame clones and lacks some. The sample includes 35,000 to 40,000 clones, around 73% of them seen just once. Expansion of antigen-specific CD4+ T cells with viral peptide pools was carried out by the ViraFEST assay before sequencing. The culture ran for about 11 days, and then CD4+ T cells were isolated. By PCR, the person was confirmed to have had SARS-CoV-2 infection between March and December 2020. Half-medium changes using IL-2 medium occurred on days 3 and 7. This CDR3 spans 16 amino acids. The chain combines TRBV12-1 with TRBJ2-4; the table's D call TRBD1 went unverified against the DNA. TRBV12-1 is shown as a pseudogene. The sample here was CD4+ T cells from PBMCs cultured with HCoV-NL63 spike peptides, taken before COVID-19 vaccination. The sequence was obtained from a human donor who had a prior SARS-CoV-2 infection. For the CDR3, the DNA is TGTGCCAGCAGCTTTGACAGCTGGGTAGCCAAAAACATTCAGTACTTC. This sequence encodes CASSFDSWVAKNIQYF.